Presented here are 10 T cell receptor beta chains from one specimen sequenced in a study of blood T cells in healthy people across ages. It was with a sample-barcoded 5' primer and a J-beta primer mix that a second PCR of about 7 to 12 cycles was run. TCRdb fed the 5' RACE reads into MiXCR, producing one record per CDR3 protein. The sample has 600,000 or so distinct CDR3 sequences, around 48% seen once; the top ten hold approximately 23%. Sample: blood. These receptors were collected from a man older than 75 in good health.

The CDR3 sequence is CASSPNYQETQYF. CDR3 sequence (DNA): TGTGCCAGCTCACCAAACTACCAAGAGACCCAGTACTTC. V and J are TRBV18 and TRBJ2-5, with D unresolved. The CDR3 runs 13 residues. The V and J ends lost 2 bases and 0 bases respectively, with 4 bases between them. Germline CDR1 is KGHSH and CDR2 is LQKENI.

The genes are TRBV6-6 and TRBJ2-5; D remains ambiguous. The germline gives CDR1 MNHNY, CDR2 SVGAGI (reference sequence). The CDR3 totals 13 residues. Trimming took 6 bases from V and 1 from J, leaving 9 bases between them. This CDR3 is CASRGNLQETQYF. CDR3 in DNA: TGTGCCAGCAGAGGTAATCTCCAAGAGACCCAGTACTTC.

The chain couples TRBV25-1 to TRBJ2-1, with a weak D call TRBD1 (5 bases). The J call is doubtful: the DNA matches TRBJ2-7 better. This CDR3 comprises 14 residues. Germline assignment: CDR1 MGHDK and CDR2 SYGVNS. The CDR3 region is CASSELGHTNEQYF. Here the CDR3 DNA reads TGTGCCAGCAGTGAATTGGGGCATACAAATGAGCAGTACTTC.

With regard to this clonotype: A read error may be the cause here, since a much bigger clone is one base away. The V and J genes are TRBV29-1 and TRBJ2-6; D call uncertain. V gave up 7 bases and J gave up 0 bases, with 10 bases separating them. CDR3 length: 14 amino acids. Germline V CDR1 and CDR2: SQVTM, ANQGSEA. CDR3 region: CSAIGPSGANVLTF. The CDR3 DNA reads as TGCAGCGCGATAGGTCCCTCTGGGGCCAACGTCCTGACTTTC.

This rearrangement joins TRBV6-5 to TRBJ2-1, with D possibly matching TRBD2 (5 bases). V lost 6 bases, J lost 12 bases, and 24 bases lay in between. CDR3 length: 15 residues. CDR1 is MNHEY and CDR2 is SVGAGI in the germline V gene. In DNA, the CDR3 is TGTGCCAGCAGCCGCGGGCTTGACGCATCCTCAGGGCAGTTCTTC. Amino acids: CASSRGLDASSGQFF.

This rearrangement joins TRBV29-1 to TRBJ2-5; 9 bases are a match to TRBD2. The germline CDR1 and CDR2 sequences are SQVTM and ANQGSEA. This CDR3 comprises 13 residues. This chain's CDR3 is CSESGLASETQYF. The CDR3 DNA reads as TGCAGTGAGTCGGGACTAGCCTCGGAGACCCAGTACTTC.

The chain recombines TRBV7-2 with TRBJ2-5, with 7 bases aligning to TRBD2. Germline V lookup: CDR1 SGHTA, CDR2 FQGNSA. The CDR3 totals 15 residues. The junction had 3 bases not matched to a gene; V was cut back by 1 base and J by 1 base. CDR3: CASSLGPGGQETQYF. The CDR3 DNA is TGTGCCAGCAGCTTAGGTCCGGGGGGCCAAGAGACCCAGTACTTC.

J is TRBJ1-2 and V is TRBV7-2; D may be TRBD1 (5 bases). V lost 3 bases to trimming and J lost 8 bases, with 13 bases between them. CDR3 length: 13 residues. CDR1 and CDR2 from the germline V gene are SGHTA and FQGNSA. CDR3 DNA sequence: TGTGCCAGCAGCTTGGGGCCGGGACGGGGCTACACCTTC. It is translated as CASSLGPGRGYTF.

The chain uses TRBV2 and TRBJ1-2; D call uncertain. The CDR3 sequence is 12 residues long. Germline values: CDR1 SNHLY, CDR2 FYNNEI. V gave up 7 bases and J gave up 4 bases, with 10 bases separating them. CDR3 loop: CASKETIYGYTF. The CDR3 region has the DNA TGTGCCAGCAAGGAGACAATCTATGGCTACACCTTC.

The rearrangement joins TRBV7-2 to TRBJ2-5; D unclear. The DNA matches TRBJ2-7 better at its end, which makes the J call doubtful. This CDR3 spans 13 amino acids. Germline V gives CDR1 SGHTA, CDR2 FQGNSA. In DNA, the CDR3 is TGTGCCAGCAGCTTAGCTCCGCTCCCCGAGCAGTACTTC. Protein sequence: CASSLAPLPEQYF.